These 24 T cell receptor beta chains share one sample of origin, sequenced in a study of radiotherapy plus CTLA-4 blockade in lung cancer (dated by TCRdb to 2016 to 2018). Library preparation employed the immunoSEQ multiplex PCR assay. Imported from immuneACCESS, the table was reduced by TCRdb to in-frame sequences with V and J called. These copies leave out some clones; in studies compared against another copy, an unresolved V gene accounts for under half, and the cause of the remainder is not known. A total of some 66,000 clones appear in this sample, over 80% of them only once. The top ten hold less than 5% of the sample. Source: peripheral blood, taken from a patient treated with radiotherapy plus ipilimumab. The origin of the receptors is a human donor with non-small cell lung cancer who had a partial response to radiotherapy plus ipilimumab.

The CDR3 region is CASSFGTPNTEAFF. The CDR3 DNA reads TGCGCCAGCAGCTTCGGGACTCCGAACACTGAAGCTTTCTTT. The rearrangement joins TRBV5-1 to TRBJ1-1; possible D gene TRBD1, 5 bases. The V and J ends lost 2 bases and 1 base respectively, with 9 bases between them. The CDR3 runs to 14 residues. Germline V gene sequence: CDR1 SGHRS, CDR2 YFSETQ.

The chain has TRBV28 and TRBJ2-2; 10 nucleotides align to TRBD2. V trimming: 10 bases; J trimming: 5 bases; junction bases outside the gene matches: 7. This CDR3 comprises 14 residues. Germline V lookup: CDR1 MDHEN, CDR2 SYDVKM. CDR3 nucleotides: TGTGCCATTGGACTAGCGGATTCGACCGGGGAGCTGTTTTTT. It codes for CAIGLADSTGELFF.

J is TRBJ2-1 and V is TRBV15, with 8 bases identical to TRBD2. The CDR3 runs 15 residues. V was clipped by 1 base and J by 6 bases; unmatched bases: 5. Germline CDR1 is LNHNV and CDR2 is YYDKDF (reference sequence). CDR3 sequence (DNA): TGTGCCACCAGCAGAGGAGCGGGAGATCCCAATGAGCAGTTCTTC. This translates into CATSRGAGDPNEQFF.

This clone was observed a few times. The CDR3 region is CASSESSSYNEQFF. The CDR3 DNA reads TGTGCCAGCTCAGAATCAAGCTCCTACAATGAGCAGTTCTTC. The genes are TRBV6-5 and TRBJ2-1; the D is unclear. V lost 8 bases and J 0 bases, leaving 11 bases between the germline ends. CDR3 size: 14 residues. Germline V lookup: CDR1 MNHEY, CDR2 SVGAGI.

The chain carries TRBV5-5 and TRBJ2-1, with D unclear. V dropped 5 bases and J dropped 0 bases, with 9 bases sitting between them. Germline V gene data show CDR1 as SGHKS and CDR2 as YYEKEE (reference sequence). This CDR3 spans 14 amino acids. The CDR3 sequence is CASRELSSYNEQFF. The CDR3 bases are TGTGCCAGCAGAGAACTAAGCTCCTACAATGAGCAGTTCTTC.

V usage is TRBV30 and J usage is TRBJ1-5; 8 bases are a match to TRBD1. The germline CDR1 and CDR2 sequences are GTSNPN and SVGIG (reference sequence). V lost 2 bases and J lost 0; bases outside the gene matches: 12. This CDR3 has 18 amino acids. The CDR3 protein is CAWSRRDRGWSSNQPQHF. The CDR3 DNA reads as TGTGCCTGGAGTCGACGAGACAGGGGATGGAGTAGCAATCAGCCCCAGCATTTT.

J is TRBJ2-7 and V is TRBV7-2; 8 bases map to TRBD2. J was trimmed by 1 base and V by 4 bases; bases with no gene match: 6. The germline V gene has CDR1 SGHTA and CDR2 FQGNSA. The CDR3 sequence is 15 residues long. CDR3 bases: TGTGCCAGCAGCTCCTCTAGCGGGCGATCCTACGAGCAGTACTTC. Protein sequence: CASSSSSGRSYEQYF.

The rearrangement links TRBV7-9 to TRBJ2-5; D remains ambiguous. The CDR3 contains 12 residues. Trimming pared 1 base from V and 11 bases from J, leaving 11 bases between. Germline V gene data show CDR1 as SEHNR and CDR2 as FQNEAQ (reference sequence). The CDR3 sequence is CASSLEEGEQYF. The CDR3 DNA reads TGTGCCAGCAGCTTAGAAGAAGGAGAGCAGTACTTC.

This clone was detected a few times. The chain is built from TRBV2 and TRBJ1-5; 7 nucleotides line up with TRBD1. The CDR3 consists of 14 residues. V lost 6 bases to trimming and J lost 2 bases; unmatched junction nucleotides: 4. Germline-derived CDR1 and CDR2 are SNHLY and FYNNEI. CDR3 bases: TGTGCCAGCAGCCGGACAGGCCGCAATCAGCCCCAGCATTTT. Encoded protein: CASSRTGRNQPQHF. The variable domain in full, completed from reference TRBV2 and TRBJ1-5, reads EPEVTQTPSHQVTQMGQEVILRCVPISNHLYFYWYRQILGQKVEFLVSFYNNEISEKSEIFDDQFSVERPDGSNFTLKIRSTKLEDSAMYFCASSRTGRNQPQHFGDGTRLSIL.

A single count supports this clone. The chain joins TRBV7-8 to TRBJ2-5, with D tentatively TRBD2 (6 bases). Trimming took 5 bases from V and 8 from J, leaving 24 bases between them. Germline CDR1 SGHVS, CDR2 FQNEAQ. The length of the CDR3 is 16 residues. CDR3 region: CASSPLSPPAGQTQYF. The DNA of the CDR3 is TGTGCCAGCAGCCCTTTATCCCCCCCAGCGGGCCAAACCCAGTACTTC.

The rearrangement joins TRBV7-9 to TRBJ1-4; TRBD1 is a possible D gene (5 bases). The CDR3 is 16 residues long. Germline V lookup: CDR1 SEHNR, CDR2 FQNEAQ (reference sequence). Trimming pared 1 base from V and 6 bases from J, leaving 15 bases between. DNA for the CDR3: TGTGCCAGCAGCTTAGGTTTGCAGGGCGGAGATGAAAAACTGTTTTTT. It yields the protein CASSLGLQGGDEKLFF.

As concerns this clone: The same CDR3 also results from other DNA sequences found in this sample. This rearrangement joins TRBV30 to TRBJ1-1, with no clear D. V lost 0 bases to trimming and J lost 0 bases, with 8 bases between them. The CDR3 loop spans 14 amino acids. Germline CDR1 is GTSNPN and CDR2 is SVGIG (reference sequence). The CDR3 DNA reads TGTGCCTGGAGTGTAACGGGGTTGAACACTGAAGCTTTCTTT. Amino acid sequence: CAWSVTGLNTEAFF.

The chain combines TRBV5-6 with TRBJ2-3; 11 bases line up with TRBD2. The length of the CDR3 is 17 residues. The ends lost 5 bases at V and 1 base at J; junction bases unmatched: 9. Germline V gene lookup returns CDR1 SGHDT and CDR2 YYEEEE. The CDR3 loop reads CASSHTTSGSRTDTQYF. CDR3 bases: TGTGCCAGCAGTCACACAACTAGCGGGAGCCGCACAGATACGCAGTATTTT.

This clone was seen a few times. The rearrangement joins TRBV7-8 to TRBJ2-1; 12 nucleotides agree with TRBD2. Losses at the gene ends were 5 bases for V and 7 bases for J; bases not matched to a gene: 12. CDR1 and CDR2 (germline): SGHVS, FQNEAQ. CDR3 length: 17 residues. This CDR3 reads CASSARLAGEWRNEQFF. CDR3 nucleotides: TGTGCCAGCAGCGCTCGACTAGCGGGAGAGTGGAGGAATGAGCAGTTCTTC.

This chain uses TRBV6-1 with TRBJ2-3, with D possibly matching TRBD1 (5 bases). Trimming stripped 5 bases from V and 5 bases from J, with 11 bases between. The CDR3 has 13 residues. Germline V gene sequence: CDR1 MNHNS, CDR2 SASEGT. For the CDR3, the DNA is TGTGCCAGCAGTCCCCGACAGATAGATACGCAGTATTTT. Amino acids: CASSPRQIDTQYF.

This chain's CDR3 is CASSPGTSTDTQYF. CDR3 sequence (DNA): TGCGCCAGCAGCCCCGGGACTAGCACAGATACGCAGTATTTT. V and J are TRBV5-1 and TRBJ2-3; a weak D match, TRBD2 (6 bases). This CDR3 comprises 14 residues. The germline V gene has CDR1 SGHRS and CDR2 YFSETQ. V was pared by 4 bases and J by 0 bases, with 9 bases between.

V and J are TRBV11-2 and TRBJ2-2; maybe TRBD1 (6 bases). The length of the CDR3 is 13 residues. V gave up 3 bases and J gave up 5 bases, with 7 bases separating them. Germline V CDR1 and CDR2: SGHAT, FQNNGV. CDR3 amino acids: CASSLQGTGELFF. The CDR3 DNA reads as TGTGCCAGCAGCTTGCAGGGGACCGGGGAGCTGTTTTTT.

This chain links TRBV4-1 with TRBJ2-7; TRBD2 aligns across 10 bases. The CDR3 is 13 residues long. CDR1 is MGHRA, CDR2 YSYEKL, per germline. After removal of 1 base from V and 7 bases from J, the junction contained 1 base not matched to a gene. The CDR3 loop is CASSQGLAGEQYF. In DNA form, the CDR3 reads TGCGCCAGCAGCCAAGGACTAGCGGGTGAGCAGTACTTC.

The genes are TRBV5-1 and TRBJ1-1; 7 nucleotides agree with TRBD1. The CDR3 has 16 amino acids. CDR1 and CDR2 (germline): SGHRS, YFSETQ. With V trimmed by 2 bases and J by 4 bases, 11 bases remained unmatched. The CDR3 reads CASSFQPTGESTEAFF. For the CDR3, the DNA is TGCGCCAGCAGCTTCCAACCTACAGGGGAGAGCACTGAAGCTTTCTTT.

The chain recombines TRBV7-9 with TRBJ2-1; 9 bases are a match to TRBD1. Germline loops: CDR1 SEHNR, CDR2 FQNEAQ (reference sequence). The trim removed 5 bases at V and 6 bases at J, leaving 8 bases unmatched. The CDR3 runs 15 residues. DNA for the CDR3: TGTGCCAGCAGCCCTCCGGGACAGGGTAGCAATGAGCAGTTCTTC. This translates into CASSPPGQGSNEQFF.

The chain combines TRBV11-1 with TRBJ2-1; weak D call: TRBD2 (7 bases). The CDR3 extends over 15 amino acids. The V and J ends lost 4 bases and 0 bases respectively, with 10 bases between them. Germline assignment: CDR1 SGHAT and CDR2 FQDESV (reference sequence). The CDR3 nucleotides are TGTGCCAGCAGCTGGGGGGGGGCCTCCTACAATGAGCAGTTCTTC. Residues: CASSWGGASYNEQFF.

A few counts support this clone. The rearrangement links TRBV11-3 to TRBJ2-3; D gene ambiguous. The V gene's germline CDR1 is SGHNT and CDR2 YENEEA. This CDR3 region has 13 residues. V lost 0 bases, J lost 6 bases, and 7 bases lay in between. Written as DNA, the CDR3 is TGTGCCAGCAGCTTAGATCTCGGGGATACGCAGTATTTT. Protein product: CASSLDLGDTQYF.

The CDR3 DNA sequence: TGTGCCAGCTCCGAGGGAGGGGGAGCTTTCTTT. This sequence encodes CASSEGGGAFF. The rearrangement uses TRBV18 and TRBJ1-1, with D perhaps TRBD1 (6 bases). Germline CDR1 is KGHSH and CDR2 is LQKENI. V dropped 6 bases and J dropped 10 bases, with 12 bases sitting between them. CDR3 length: 11 residues. Variable domain in full (rest from reference TRBV18 and TRBJ1-1): NAGVMQNPRHLVRRRGQEARLRCSPMKGHSHVYWYRQLPEEGLKFMVYLQKENIIDESGMPKERFSAEFPKEGPSILRIQQVVRGDSAAYFCASSEGGGAFFGQGTRLTVV.

This clone appeared once. CDR3 sequence reads: CAISEQGAGNQPQHF. DNA for the CDR3: TGTGCCATCAGTGAACAGGGGGCGGGCAATCAGCCCCAGCATTTT. The rearrangement links TRBV10-3 to TRBJ1-5, with TRBD1 matching over 9 bases. Germline CDR1 ENHRY, CDR2 SYGVKD. V dropped 3 bases and J dropped 2; count of bases not matched to a gene: 2. The CDR3 spans 15 residues.